Each of the 30 T cell receptor beta chains below was sequenced from the same sample in a study of CD8+ T cells in alopecia areata. As the sequencing template, cDNA was produced by extracting RNA and reverse transcribing it. Some clones are missing from TCRdb's copy, which holds only in-frame ones; the method was immunoSEQ multiplex PCR. The sample shows 150,000 or so clones, roughly 62% of them seen only once. The sequences come from CD4+ T cells sorted from blood, collected at week 0. Every receptor here comes from a human donor with alopecia areata.

This clone was recorded a few times. The chain has TRBV7-2 and TRBJ1-3; D may be TRBD1 (5 bases). V lost 5 bases and J 1 base, leaving 9 bases between the germline ends. Looked up from germline, CDR1 is SGHTA and CDR2 is FQGNSA. The CDR3 is 14 amino acids. The CDR3 coding sequence is TGTGCCAGCAGCCAAGGGGTGTCTGGAAACACCATATATTTT. It translates to CASSQGVSGNTIYF.

V and J are TRBV7-2 and TRBJ2-2; D is possibly TRBD1 or TRBD2 (5 bases each). Germline V gene sequence: CDR1 SGHTA, CDR2 FQGNSA. The V gene lost 2 bases and the J gene lost 8 bases, with 15 bases spanning the gap. This CDR3 is 15 amino acids long. CDR3: CASSLSGTHRGELFF. As DNA, the CDR3 is TGTGCCAGCAGCTTATCCGGGACCCATCGGGGGGAGCTGTTTTTT.

There are a few counts of this clone. The chain uses TRBV29-1 and TRBJ1-2; no reliable D call. V was trimmed by 4 bases and J by 4 bases, leaving 7 bases between them. The CDR3 contains 11 residues. Germline loops: CDR1 SQVTM, CDR2 ANQGSEA. For the CDR3, the DNA is TGCAGCGTTGGGACCACCTATGGCTACACCTTC. Translated: CSVGTTYGYTF.

The gene calls are TRBV2 and TRBJ1-2; tentative D call: TRBD1 (5 bases). CDR3 size: 13 residues. CDR1 and CDR2 (germline): SNHLY, FYNNEI. V lost 9 bases and J lost 8, with 19 bases in between. This CDR3 is CASRPQGSSGYTF. CDR3 nucleotide sequence: TGTGCCAGTCGACCCCAGGGTTCCTCCGGCTACACCTTC.

The rearrangement uses TRBV19 and TRBJ1-1; D perhaps matches TRBD1 (5 bases). Trimming took off 3 bases at V and 5 bases at J, with 13 bases between the two ends. The CDR3 runs 14 residues. Germline-derived CDR1 and CDR2 are LNHDA and SQIVND (reference sequence). The CDR3 sequence is CASSMGRAGTEAFF. The CDR3 bases are TGTGCCAGTAGTATGGGCAGGGCGGGAACTGAAGCTTTCTTT.

V and J are TRBV30 and TRBJ1-1; tentative D call: TRBD1 (6 bases). Germline V gene sequence: CDR1 GTSNPN, CDR2 SVGIG (reference sequence). V was cut by 2 bases and J by 10 bases, with 11 bases left in between. This CDR3 comprises 11 residues. The CDR3 region has the DNA TGTGCCTGGAGTTACAGGGTAGCAGCTTTCTTT. Translating gives CAWSYRVAAFF.

V is TRBV19 and J is TRBJ2-2; TRBD2 is a possible D gene (5 bases). The CDR3 spans 15 residues. V lost 3 bases, J lost 6 bases, and 14 bases lay in between. The germline V gene has CDR1 LNHDA and CDR2 SQIVND (reference sequence). The CDR3 coding sequence is TGTGCCAGTAGTATCGAGGCCGGACTCCCCGGGGAGCTGTTTTTT. It translates to CASSIEAGLPGELFF.

This clone was detected only a few times. V usage is TRBV19 and J usage is TRBJ2-4; 13 nucleotides align to TRBD2. CDR1 LNHDA and CDR2 SQIVND come from the germline V gene (reference sequence). V shed 4 bases, J shed 6 bases, and the junction held 9 bases outside the gene matches. This CDR3 is 17 amino acids long. This CDR3 reads CASSKVWTSGGGNIQYF. Here the CDR3 DNA reads TGTGCCAGTAGTAAGGTGTGGACTAGCGGGGGAGGAAACATTCAGTACTTC.

The chain has TRBV6-6 and TRBJ1-1; the D gene is possibly TRBD1 (5 bases). V lost 6 bases to trimming and J lost 0 bases, with 17 bases between them. This CDR3 contains 16 residues. Germline loops: CDR1 MNHNY, CDR2 SVGAGI (reference sequence). In DNA, the CDR3 is TGTGCCAGCAGCCAACCACCGGGGGAAATGAACACTGAAGCTTTCTTT. Translation gives CASSQPPGEMNTEAFF.

This clone was observed a handful of times. CDR3: CASSKRRQAFMGYTF. Here the CDR3 DNA reads TGTGCCAGCAGCAAGCGGAGACAGGCCTTTATGGGCTACACCTTC. The V gene is TRBV21-1, the J gene TRBJ1-2; the listed D gene, TRBD1, was not tested against the DNA. TRBV21-1 is an annotated pseudogene. This CDR3 region has 15 residues.

The chain uses TRBV5-6 and TRBJ2-5; 9 nucleotides agree with TRBD2. The J segment lost 2 bases and the V segment lost 2 bases, leaving 4 bases of the junction unmatched. Germline lookup yields CDR1 SGHDT and CDR2 YYEEEE. The CDR3 runs to 15 residues. The CDR3 region has the DNA TGTGCCAGCAGCTTAGGGACTAGCAGACAAGAGACCCAGTACTTC. Its protein product is CASSLGTSRQETQYF. The variable domain in full, completed from reference TRBV5-6 and TRBJ2-5, reads DAGVTQSPTHLIKTRGQQVTLRCSPKSGHDTVSWYQQALGQGPQFIFQYYEEEERQRGNFPDRFSGHQFPNYSSELNVNALLLGDSALYLCASSLGTSRQETQYFGPGTRLLVL.

The V call is TRBV7-2, the J call TRBJ1-3; D gene unclear. The CDR3 length is 14 residues. From germline, CDR1 is SGHTA and CDR2 FQGNSA. V lost 2 bases, J lost 4 bases, and 9 bases lay in between. DNA for the CDR3: TGTGCCAGCAGCTTACAACTTATGGGAAACACCATATATTTT. Translation gives CASSLQLMGNTIYF.

This chain links TRBV28 with TRBJ2-3, with D unresolved. CDR3 length: 15 amino acids. Germline V lookup: CDR1 MDHEN, CDR2 SYDVKM. The germline V and J ends were trimmed by 4 bases and 4 bases, with 15 bases remaining between them. The CDR3: CASSSPGGVSDTQYF. CDR3 nucleotide sequence: TGTGCCAGCAGTTCCCCGGGCGGAGTTTCAGATACGCAGTATTTT. Full variable domain (outside the CDR3, taken from reference TRBV28 and TRBJ2-3): DVKVTQSSRYLVKRTGEKVFLECVQDMDHENMFWYRQDPGLGLRLIYFSYDVKMKEKGDIPEGYSVSREKKERFSLILESASTNQTSMYLCASSSPGGVSDTQYFGPGTRLTVL.

This chain connects TRBV15 to TRBJ2-3, with 7 bases matching TRBD2. This CDR3 comprises 15 residues. CDR1 and CDR2 (germline): LNHNV, YYDKDF (reference sequence). With V trimmed by 0 bases and J by 8 bases, 8 bases remained unmatched. The CDR3 nucleotides are TGTGCCACCAGCAGAGACCCCGGGACGGGGGGTACGCAGTATTTT. It specifies CATSRDPGTGGTQYF.

The rearrangement links TRBV7-2 to TRBJ2-7, with D possibly matching TRBD2 (5 bases). The length of the CDR3 is 12 residues. Germline V CDR1 and CDR2: SGHTA, FQGNSA. V was pared by 4 bases and J by 4 bases, with 8 bases between. The CDR3 spells CASSSGKYEQYF. CDR3 in DNA: TGTGCCAGCAGCTCCGGGAAATACGAGCAGTACTTC.

This chain uses TRBV30 with TRBJ1-5, with 7 bases fitting TRBD1. Germline-derived CDR1 and CDR2 are GTSNPN and SVGIG (reference sequence). CDR3 length: 15 amino acids. Germline trimming cut 3 bases from V and 3 bases from J; bases unmatched to any gene: 8. CDR3 bases: TGTGCCTGGAGCTTGTCGGGGACAGCCAATCAGCCCCAGCATTTT. As protein: CAWSLSGTANQPQHF.

V gene TRBV5-6 combines with J gene TRBJ2-1, with TRBD1 matching 8 bases. The CDR3 is made up of 17 amino acids. Per germline, CDR1 SGHDT and CDR2 YYEEEE. The V segment lost 2 bases and the J segment 0 bases; nucleotides outside the gene matches: 7. This CDR3 reads CASSFDRGQPSYNEQFF. CDR3 DNA sequence: TGTGCCAGCAGCTTCGACAGGGGCCAGCCCTCCTACAATGAGCAGTTCTTC.

V and J are TRBV20-1 and TRBJ2-1; 10 bases match TRBD1. The CDR3 covers 11 residues. Germline CDR1 reads DFQATT; CDR2 reads SNEGSKA (reference sequence). The trim removed 6 bases at V and 15 bases at J, leaving 8 bases unmatched. For the CDR3, the DNA is TGCAGTGCCCAGGAATGGGACAGGGGGTTCTTC. Its protein is CSAQEWDRGFF.

V and J are TRBV6-5 and TRBJ1-4; D might be TRBD1 (5 bases). The CDR3 sequence is 14 residues long. Trimming removed 3 bases from V and 1 base from J, with 6 bases in between. Germline V gene data show CDR1 as MNHEY and CDR2 as SVGAGI. CDR3 in DNA: TGTGCCAGCAGTTATGGGGGAACTAATGAAAAACTGTTTTTT. Amino acid sequence: CASSYGGTNEKLFF.

The rearrangement links TRBV4-2 to TRBJ1-5; 10 bases are shared with TRBD1. This CDR3 contains 17 residues. Germline loops: CDR1 LGHNA, CDR2 YNFKEQ. V gave up 1 base and J gave up 2 bases; unmatched junction bases: 5. The CDR3 DNA reads TGTGCCAGCAGCCAAGCCGCCGGGACAGGGGGCAATCAGCCCCAGCATTTT. This encodes CASSQAAGTGGNQPQHF.

The chain recombines TRBV6-5 with TRBJ1-6, with D maybe TRBD1 (6 bases). The germline V and J ends were trimmed by 8 bases and 5 bases, with 10 bases remaining between them. The CDR3 contains 13 residues. The germline V gene has CDR1 MNHEY and CDR2 SVGAGI. The CDR3 DNA is TGTGCCAGCGGGACAAACAATAATTCACCCCTCCACTTT. This translates into CASGTNNNSPLHF.

The chain is built from TRBV7-9 and TRBJ2-5; D not resolved. Germline CDR1 SEHNR, CDR2 FQNEAQ (reference sequence). Trimming removed 5 bases at V and 6 bases at J, with 10 bases between. The CDR3 is made up of 12 amino acids. The CDR3 here is CASSPLQQTQYF. DNA of the CDR3: TGTGCCAGCAGCCCCCTTCAGCAGACCCAGTACTTC.

This clone was picked up a small number of times. The chain couples TRBV2 to TRBJ2-7, with D uncertain. V lost 6 bases and J 0 bases, leaving 12 bases between the germline ends. CDR1 and CDR2 (germline): SNHLY, FYNNEI. The CDR3 contains 14 residues. CDR3: CASRFSRLSYEQYF. For the CDR3, the DNA is TGTGCCAGCAGATTCAGTCGACTCTCCTACGAGCAGTACTTC.

V gene TRBV2 combines with J gene TRBJ1-2; no clear D. V was shortened by 6 bases and J by 13 bases, with 12 bases between the two germline ends. Germline CDR1 SNHLY, CDR2 FYNNEI. The CDR3 loop spans 10 amino acids. CDR3 nucleotide sequence: TGTGCCAGCAGCGAAACAGTCTCCACCTTC. It is translated as CASSETVSTF.

The J gene is TRBJ2-5, the V gene TRBV25-1; 10 positions agree with TRBD1. The J call is in doubt because the DNA end fits TRBJ2-7 better. Germline loops: CDR1 MGHDK, CDR2 SYGVNS. This CDR3 contains 17 residues. The CDR3 DNA follows: TGTGCCAGCAGTGAATCAACCGGGACAGGGGCCTTCTACGAGCAGTACTTC. Amino acid sequence: CASSESTGTGAFYEQYF.

This chain uses TRBV7-2 with TRBJ2-1; 7 nucleotides line up with TRBD2. The germline V gene encodes CDR1 SGHTA and CDR2 FQGNSA. There are 12 residues in the CDR3. Trimming removed 4 bases from V and 8 bases from J; junction bases left unmatched: 2. The CDR3 is CASSSRGDEQFF. CDR3 nucleotides: TGTGCCAGCAGCTCTCGGGGGGATGAGCAGTTCTTC.

Concerning this clone: The junction does not match germline at one end; this may be a read error. This chain uses TRBV6-6 with TRBJ2-7; D call uncertain. Germline V gene sequence: CDR1 MNHNY, CDR2 SVGAGI (reference sequence). CDR3 length: 13 amino acids. This chain's CDR3 is CAISESTLDEQYF. In nucleotides, the CDR3 is TGTGCCATCAGTGAGTCGACTCTTGACGAGCAGTACTTC.

The CDR3 is CATQREPTEQFF. In DNA form, the CDR3 reads TGTGCCACCCAAAGAGAACCTACTGAGCAGTTCTTC. The chain uses TRBV11-3 and TRBJ2-1; D remains ambiguous. CDR1 is SGHNT, CDR2 YENEEA, per germline. This CDR3 spans 12 amino acids. V lost 10 bases, J lost 9 bases, and 16 bases lay in between.

The chain has TRBV11-2 and TRBJ1-1; perhaps TRBD1 as D (6 bases). Germline values: CDR1 SGHAT, CDR2 FQNNGV. V gave up 2 bases and J gave up 0 bases, with 10 bases separating them. The CDR3 has 15 residues. CDR3 protein: CASSLQGSVNTEAFF. CDR3 nucleotides: TGTGCCAGCAGCTTACAGGGGAGCGTGAACACTGAAGCTTTCTTT.

CDR3 loop: CASSPGQGGETQYF. CDR3 coding DNA: TGTGCCAGCAGCCCCGGACAGGGGGGAGAGACCCAGTACTTC. The chain carries TRBV7-2 and TRBJ2-5; 10 bases align to TRBD1. Germline trimming cut 5 bases from V and 4 bases from J; bases unmatched to any gene: 4. The CDR3 spans 14 residues. In germline, CDR1 is SGHTA, CDR2 FQGNSA.